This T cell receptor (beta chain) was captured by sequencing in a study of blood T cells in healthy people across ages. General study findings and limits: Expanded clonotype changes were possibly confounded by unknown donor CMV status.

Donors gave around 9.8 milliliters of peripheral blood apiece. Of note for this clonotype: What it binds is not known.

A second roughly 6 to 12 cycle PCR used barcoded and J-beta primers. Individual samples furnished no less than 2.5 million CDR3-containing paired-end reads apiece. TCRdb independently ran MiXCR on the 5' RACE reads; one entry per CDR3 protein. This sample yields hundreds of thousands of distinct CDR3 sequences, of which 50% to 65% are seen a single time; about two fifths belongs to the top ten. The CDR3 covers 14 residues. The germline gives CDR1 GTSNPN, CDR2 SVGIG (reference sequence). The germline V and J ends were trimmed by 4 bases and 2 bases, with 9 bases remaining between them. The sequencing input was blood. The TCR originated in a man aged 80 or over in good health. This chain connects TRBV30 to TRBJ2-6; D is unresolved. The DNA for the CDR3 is TGTGCCTGGACTCTACAGCCTGGGGCCAACGTCCTGACTTTC. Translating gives CAWTLQPGANVLTF.